This TCR beta chain was retrieved from a study of PD-1 blockade in classical Hodgkin lymphoma. The study's findings and limits: According to reports, newly diagnosed patients had lower baseline TCR diversity than healthy donors, and relapsed/refractory patients had lower baseline TCR diversity still.

Points on this clone: The antigen is unknown.

There are 13 residues in the CDR3. Germline V gives CDR1 SGHKS, CDR2 YYEKEE (reference sequence). V dropped 0 bases and J dropped 10 bases, with 11 bases sitting between them. Every patient experienced relapse after autologous stem cell transplantation, and brentuximab vedotin exposure varied. TCRdb keeps only in-frame clones here, not all; method: immunoSEQ multiplex PCR. Of about 94,000 clones detected, approximately 92% appear once; the ten largest clones hold roughly 10%. This specimen consisted of peripheral blood mononuclear cells (PBMCs), obtained before the second cycle of nivolumab. The receptor's source is a human donor with classical Hodgkin lymphoma. The chain joins TRBV5-5 to TRBJ2-1; a weak D match, TRBD2 (6 bases). The CDR3 coding sequence is TGTGCCAGCAGCTTGGGGCTGGGAGGCGAGCAGTTCTTC. Its translation: CASSLGLGGEQFF. Based on the CDR3 plus reference TRBV5-5 and TRBJ2-1, the full variable domain is DAGVTQSPTHLIKTRGQQVTLRCSPISGHKSVSWYQQVLGQGPQFIFQYYEKEERGRGNFPDRFSARQFPNYSSELNVNALLLGDSALYLCASSLGLGGEQFFGPGTRLTVL.